The 26 T cell receptor beta chains listed next were all sequenced from one sample in a study of cytomegalovirus exposure and HLA in healthy donors. The PCR employed 60 Vbeta primers together with 13 Jbeta primers. The protocol was immunoSEQ multiplex PCR, while the TCRdb copy is restricted to in-frame clones and leaves out a portion. Of roughly 150,000 clones in the sample, approximately 80% were seen once. The sample was PBMCs. Receptors originate from a woman aged 40-49 years in good health and CMV-seronegative.

CDR3 sequence reads: CASSEQGRTGELFF. The CDR3 DNA follows: TGTGCCAGCAGTGAACAGGGTAGGACCGGGGAGCTGTTTTTT. The V call is TRBV25-1, the J call TRBJ2-2; D possibly corresponds to TRBD1 (5 bases). V was trimmed by 2 bases and J by 5 bases, leaving 9 bases between them. The length of the CDR3 is 14 residues. Germline V gene lookup returns CDR1 MGHDK and CDR2 SYGVNS. Together with reference TRBV25-1 and TRBJ2-2, the CDR3 gives the full variable domain: EADIYQTPRYLVIGTGKKITLECSQTMGHDKMYWYQQDPGMELHLIHYSYGVNSTEKGDLSSESTVSRIRTEHFPLTLESARPSHTSQYLCASSEQGRTGELFFGEGSRLTVL.

The chain has TRBV9 and TRBJ1-2; 9 bases align to TRBD1. After removal of 4 bases from V and 8 bases from J, the junction contained 9 bases not matched to a gene. Germline loops: CDR1 SGDLS, CDR2 YYNGEE. This CDR3 is built from 14 residues. Here the CDR3 reads CASSLEGQGEGYTF. The DNA of the CDR3 is TGTGCCAGCAGCCTAGAGGGACAGGGCGAAGGCTACACCTTC.

The chain uses TRBV13 and TRBJ1-5; maybe TRBD1 (6 bases). The germline gives CDR1 PRHDT, CDR2 FYEKMQ (reference sequence). V lost 3 bases, J lost 4 bases, and 10 bases lay in between. The CDR3 consists of 14 residues. In nucleotides, the CDR3 is TGTGCCAGCAGCTTCGGACAGACAAATCAGCCCCAGCATTTT. Translating gives CASSFGQTNQPQHF.

This clone was recorded a few times. The chain is built from TRBV2 and TRBJ2-7; D is perhaps TRBD1 (5 bases). CDR1 is SNHLY and CDR2 is FYNNEI in the germline V gene. The CDR3 consists of 14 residues. With 4 bases removed from V and 2 bases from J, the gap between germline ends came to 12 bases. CDR3 in DNA: TGTGCCAGCAGTGTATCGACAGCTCCCTACGAGCAGTACTTC. Amino acids: CASSVSTAPYEQYF. Filled out from reference TRBV2 and TRBJ2-7, the complete variable domain reads EPEVTQTPSHQVTQMGQEVILRCVPISNHLYFYWYRQILGQKVEFLVSFYNNEISEKSEIFDDQFSVERPDGSNFTLKIRSTKLEDSAMYFCASSVSTAPYEQYFGPGTRLTVT.

The V call is TRBV25-1, the J call TRBJ2-7; D perhaps matches TRBD2 (5 bases). Looked up from germline, CDR1 is MGHDK and CDR2 is SYGVNS. This CDR3 has 17 residues. The germline V and J ends were trimmed by 6 bases and 3 bases, with 24 bases remaining between them. CDR3 amino acids: CASSGVRKERPFYEQYF. The CDR3 region has the DNA TGTGCCAGCAGCGGGGTAAGGAAGGAAAGGCCCTTCTACGAGCAGTACTTC.

This rearrangement joins TRBV7-2 to TRBJ2-1, with D perhaps TRBD2 (6 bases). Germline V gene lookup returns CDR1 SGHTA and CDR2 FQGNSA. The ends were cut back, 1 base at V and 5 bases at J, with 12 bases in the middle. This CDR3 has 15 residues. CDR3 bases: TGTGCCAGCAGCTTAGTCTCTAGCGTAAACAATGAGCAGTTCTTC. This sequence encodes CASSLVSSVNNEQFF.

This rearrangement joins TRBV28 to TRBJ2-7, with TRBD1 as a possible D gene (5 bases). The length of the CDR3 is 12 residues. Germline loops: CDR1 MDHEN, CDR2 SYDVKM. Trimming left V 5 bases short and J 4 bases short, with 9 bases between. CDR3 residues: CASSKGLYEQYF. The DNA for the CDR3 is TGTGCCAGCAGTAAGGGGCTATACGAGCAGTACTTC. The full variable domain, in which reference TRBV28 and TRBJ2-7 provide the parts outside the CDR3, is DVKVTQSSRYLVKRTGEKVFLECVQDMDHENMFWYRQDPGLGLRLIYFSYDVKMKEKGDIPEGYSVSREKKERFSLILESASTNQTSMYLCASSKGLYEQYFGPGTRLTVT.

This clone occurred a few times. The chain combines TRBV4-2 with TRBJ1-3, with D perhaps matching TRBD1 (5 bases). Germline loops: CDR1 LGHNA, CDR2 YNFKEQ. Trimming pared 3 bases from V and 0 bases from J, leaving 9 bases between. The CDR3 contains 15 residues. The DNA of the CDR3 is TGTGCCAGCAGCCACCCGACAGCCTCTGGAAACACCATATATTTT. As protein: CASSHPTASGNTIYF.

The chain is built from TRBV28 and TRBJ1-5; the D gene is possibly TRBD1 (6 bases). V lost 2 bases and J 6 bases, leaving 8 bases between the germline ends. Germline CDR1 is MDHEN and CDR2 is SYDVKM. The length of the CDR3 is 13 residues. In DNA form, the CDR3 reads TGTGCCAGCAGTTTACAGGGGACTCAGCCCCAGCATTTT. Translation: CASSLQGTQPQHF.

The rearrangement joins TRBV7-9 to TRBJ2-2; the match to TRBD2 covers 10 bases. Germline CDR1 reads SEHNR; CDR2 reads FQNEAQ (reference sequence). There are 19 residues in the CDR3. V was pared by 2 bases and J by 2 bases, with 11 bases of the junction left unmatched. The CDR3 protein is CASSLSASGRAHNTGELFF. The CDR3 coding sequence is TGTGCCAGCAGCTTATCGGCTAGCGGGAGAGCCCACAACACCGGGGAGCTGTTTTTT.

J is TRBJ2-3 and V is TRBV5-1; unclear D gene. Germline V gives CDR1 SGHRS, CDR2 YFSETQ. This CDR3 spans 16 amino acids. V lost 0 bases and J 1 base, leaving 12 bases between the germline ends. The CDR3 protein is CASSLGSSTGTDTQYF. The CDR3 coding sequence is TGCGCCAGCAGCTTGGGGTCGTCAACAGGCACAGATACGCAGTATTTT.

The CDR3 is CASSLFTSEGDEQFF. Here the CDR3 DNA reads TGTGCCAGCAGCTTGTTTACTAGCGAAGGGGATGAGCAGTTCTTC. The chain joins TRBV7-7 to TRBJ2-1, with 7 positions matching TRBD2. J lost 8 bases, V lost 3 bases, and 10 bases had no gene match. The CDR3 loop spans 15 amino acids. The germline gives CDR1 SSHAT, CDR2 FNYEAQ (reference sequence).

The chain employs TRBV28 and TRBJ1-2; the match to TRBD1 covers 7 bases. V lost 4 bases and J lost 7; bases outside the gene matches: 12. Germline V gene lookup returns CDR1 MDHEN and CDR2 SYDVKM. The CDR3 covers 15 residues. The CDR3 loop reads CASSSDFQGVAGYTF. The CDR3 DNA sequence: TGTGCCAGCAGTTCTGACTTTCAGGGGGTTGCTGGCTACACCTTC.

The V gene is TRBV4-1, the J gene TRBJ2-4, with TRBD1 matching over 8 bases. The CDR3 loop spans 14 amino acids. With 2 bases clipped from V and 8 bases from J, the junction kept 5 bases outside the gene matches. Looked up from germline, CDR1 is MGHRA and CDR2 is YSYEKL. CDR3 in DNA: TGCGCCAGCAGCCAAAAGGACAGGGAGGACATTCAGTACTTC. It is translated as CASSQKDREDIQYF.

This clone appeared a single time. The CDR3 here is CASSLFWGRVNEQFF. The CDR3 DNA sequence: TGTGCCAGCAGTTTATTCTGGGGCAGGGTCAATGAGCAGTTCTTC. The J gene is TRBJ2-1, the V gene TRBV27, with a possible D match to TRBD1 (5 bases). Trimming removed 1 base at V and 6 bases at J, with 13 bases between. Germline V gene data show CDR1 as MNHEY and CDR2 as SMNVEV (reference sequence). The CDR3 length is 15 residues.

The rearrangement links TRBV5-1 to TRBJ1-2, with 10 bases lining up with TRBD1. Germline V gene data show CDR1 as SGHRS and CDR2 as YFSETQ. J was trimmed by 0 bases and V by 4 bases; bases with no gene match: 3. This CDR3 contains 15 residues. CDR3 in amino acids: CASSPGQGANYGYTF. The CDR3 DNA follows: TGCGCCAGCAGCCCCGGACAGGGGGCTAACTATGGCTACACCTTC. Full variable domain (outside the CDR3, taken from reference TRBV5-1 and TRBJ1-2): KAGVTQTPRYLIKTRGQQVTLSCSPISGHRSVSWYQQTPGQGLQFLFEYFSETQRNKGNFPGRFSGRQFSNSRSEMNVSTLELGDSALYLCASSPGQGANYGYTFGSGTRLTVV.

This chain uses TRBV4-3 with TRBJ2-1; D might be TRBD2 (6 bases). The CDR3 is 15 amino acids. Trimming took 3 bases from V and 6 from J, leaving 15 bases between them. Germline V gene sequence: CDR1 LGHNA, CDR2 YSLEER. The CDR3 loop reads CASSQTRPPFNEQFF. The CDR3 coding sequence is TGCGCCAGCAGCCAGACTAGGCCGCCTTTCAATGAGCAGTTCTTC.

In this sample, this clone turned up a few times. The gene calls are TRBV25-1 and TRBJ1-2; the D gene is possibly TRBD1 (5 bases). In germline, CDR1 is MGHDK, CDR2 SYGVNS. Trimming pared 6 bases from V and 8 bases from J, leaving 19 bases between. This CDR3 is built from 14 residues. The CDR3 loop reads CASSSPIGQGGYTF. DNA of the CDR3: TGTGCCAGCAGCTCACCAATCGGGCAGGGAGGCTACACCTTC.

Only a few counts were recorded for this clone. This chain uses TRBV14 with TRBJ2-5; 8 positions match TRBD2. After removal of 1 base from V and 1 base from J, the junction contained 5 bases not matched to a gene. The CDR3 consists of 16 residues. Germline CDR1 reads SGHDN; CDR2 reads FVKESK. CDR3 nucleotides: TGTGCCAGCAGCCAAGTGGTCGGGAGGGCCCAAGAGACCCAGTACTTC. Translating it yields CASSQVVGRAQETQYF.

CDR3 nucleotides: TGTGCCAGCAGCCAGGGCTGGGGTCAGCCCCAGCATTTT. Translating gives CASSQGWGQPQHF. The V call is TRBV28, the J call TRBJ1-5, with a weak D call TRBD1 (5 bases). There are 13 residues in the CDR3. CDR1 and CDR2 (germline): MDHEN, SYDVKM. V dropped 6 bases and J dropped 6 bases, with 12 bases sitting between them.

The gene calls are TRBV7-8 and TRBJ2-5, with TRBD2 identical over 11 bases. V was clipped by 6 bases and J by 1 base; unmatched bases: 4. The CDR3 is 15 amino acids. Germline V gives CDR1 SGHVS, CDR2 FQNEAQ. In DNA form, the CDR3 reads TGTGCCAGCAGGAGAGGACTAGCGGGCCAAGAGACCCAGTACTTC. Its translation is CASRRGLAGQETQYF. The complete variable domain, with remaining parts taken from reference TRBV7-8 and TRBJ2-5, reads GAGVSQSPRYKVAKRGQDVALRCDPISGHVSLFWYQQALGQGPEFLTYFQNEAQLDKSGLPSDRFFAERPEGSVSTLKIQRTQQEDSAVYLCASRRGLAGQETQYFGPGTRLLVL.

The CDR3 DNA reads TGCGCCAGCAGCTTGCTCACAGGGGGTTCCGGGGAGCTGTTTTTT. Its protein is CASSLLTGGSGELFF. J is TRBJ2-2 and V is TRBV5-1; TRBD1 agrees at 8 bases. The CDR3 length is 15 residues. V shed 1 base and J 6 bases; nucleotides not matched to a gene: 5. The germline gives CDR1 SGHRS, CDR2 YFSETQ.

V gene TRBV10-3 combines with J gene TRBJ1-1, with D perhaps matching TRBD1 (6 bases). The CDR3 length is 16 residues. V lost 1 base and J lost 1, with 13 bases in between. The germline V gene encodes CDR1 ENHRY and CDR2 SYGVKD. The CDR3 DNA reads as TGTGCCATCAGTGAGTTTACAGGGAAAACGAACACTGAAGCTTTCTTT. Translated, it gives CAISEFTGKTNTEAFF.

The genes are TRBV4-3 and TRBJ2-3; a possible D gene is TRBD1 (6 bases). Trimming stripped 1 base from V and 1 base from J, with 18 bases between. Germline V CDR1 and CDR2: LGHNA, YSLEER. The CDR3 covers 18 residues. In DNA form, the CDR3 reads TGCGCCAGCAGCCAAGTCCTGACAGGCGTTGAAGGCACAGATACGCAGTATTTT. It specifies CASSQVLTGVEGTDTQYF.

This chain joins TRBV5-1 and TRBJ2-7; perhaps TRBD2 as D (5 bases). This CDR3 is 14 amino acids long. Germline V gene data show CDR1 as SGHRS and CDR2 as YFSETQ. V was shortened by 2 bases and J by 0 bases, with 9 bases between the two germline ends. CDR3 region: CASSFMGSSYEQYF. DNA of the CDR3: TGCGCCAGCAGCTTTATGGGGAGCTCCTACGAGCAGTACTTC.

This sequence joins TRBV27 and TRBJ2-7; TRBD1 matches 9 bases. V trimming: 0 bases; J trimming: 6 bases; junction bases outside the gene matches: 3. Germline V gene lookup returns CDR1 MNHEY and CDR2 SMNVEV (reference sequence). This CDR3 contains 14 residues. CDR3 region: CASSLSGQGFEQYF. The CDR3 DNA reads as TGTGCCAGCAGTTTATCGGGACAGGGTTTCGAGCAGTACTTC.